This T cell receptor beta chain appears in the sequencing data of a study of T cell responses to AZD1222 COVID-19 vaccine. This clone was observed at least ten times. This CDR3 has 15 residues. V trimming: 3 bases; J trimming: 9 bases; junction bases outside the gene matches: 12. The germline gives CDR1 MNHEY, CDR2 SMNVEV (reference sequence). Repertoires were generated with immunoSEQ multiplex PCR, while TCRdb's copy carries only in-frame clones and drops some. The table records 70,000 or so clones, 80% to 85% of them present only once. This specimen was peripheral blood, taken on day 0 of AZD1222 vaccination. The chain links TRBV27 to TRBJ2-5; 8 nucleotides line up with TRBD2. The source of this sequence is an adult in good health. CDR3 sequence reads: CASSFSPSGSQAQYF. For the CDR3, the DNA is TGTGCCAGCAGTTTTTCCCCTAGCGGGTCTCAGGCCCAGTACTTC.